Listed below are T cell receptor beta chains from one sample, sequenced in a study of blood T cell repertoires in COVID-19. The table came from immunoSEQ multiplex PCR; TCRdb's copy has only in-frame clones and leaves some out. The data hold some 250,000 clones, with 91% observed a single time. Input material: PBMCs or T cells enriched from blood (not recorded which). Receptor source: a human donor in a cohort exposed to, infected with or recovered from COVID-19 (not recorded which). The donor label of this sample is uncertain. Each CDR3 is given with its conserved first and last residue. D genes are given only for firm matches.

J: TRBJ1-4; V: TRBV4-1; D: TRBD1; CDR3: CASSQNTGAGEKLFF
J: TRBJ1-4; V: TRBV7-9; D: -; CDR3: CATADSPNEKLFF
J: TRBJ2-6; V: TRBV11-1; D: -; CDR3: CASSVGSSGANVLTF
J: TRBJ1-1; V: TRBV7-6; D: -; CDR3: CASSPHLWSEAFF
J: TRBJ1-4; V: TRBV7-2; D: TRBD1; CDR3: CASRPQQGADGKLFF
J: TRBJ1-5; V: TRBV5-5; D: TRBD1; CDR3: CASSPQGARDQPQHF
J: TRBJ1-6; V: TRBV7-9; D: TRBD1; CDR3: CASSPIPGQGDSPLHF
J: TRBJ2-1; V: TRBV4-3; D: TRBD2; CDR3: CASSPGLAGLGREREQFF
J: TRBJ2-1; V: TRBV24-1; D: -; CDR3: CATSDLDSAEQFF
J: TRBJ1-4; V: TRBV30; D: -; CDR3: CAWSPRVGGVAEKLFF
J: TRBJ1-1; V: TRBV9; D: -; CDR3: CASSFIQGNTEAFF
J: TRBJ1-4; V: TRBV6-6; D: -; CDR3: CASSQGGAEKLFF
J: TRBJ1-2; V: TRBV6-2/TRBV6-3; D: -; CDR3: CASSSSPNYGYTF
J: TRBJ1-4; V: TRBV7-9; D: TRBD1; CDR3: CASSSRQGANEKLFF
J: TRBJ2-5; V: TRBV3-1/TRBV3-2; D: -; CDR3: CASSQDQFSQETQYF
J: TRBJ2-7; V: TRBV6-5; D: -; CDR3: CASTEGGPYEQYF
J: TRBJ1-2; V: TRBV3-1/TRBV3-2; D: TRBD1; CDR3: CASGLQGADGYTF
J: TRBJ2-6; V: TRBV7-3; D: -; CDR3: CASSHTGANVLTF
J: TRBJ1-3; V: TRBV2; D: -; CDR3: CASSEAPRVGNTIYF
J: TRBJ2-1; V: TRBV18; D: TRBD2; CDR3: CASSPGTSGDHEQFF
J: TRBJ2-7; V: TRBV4-1; D: -; CDR3: CASSPYQGGGEQYF
J: TRBJ1-2; V: TRBV12-3/TRBV12-4; D: -; CDR3: CASSSVHGYTF
J: TRBJ1-2; V: TRBV4-1; D: TRBD1; CDR3: CASSPMGQGAYGYTF
J: TRBJ1-1; V: TRBV6-5; D: -; CDR3: CASSYLGGDTEAFF
J: TRBJ2-1; V: TRBV7-3; D: TRBD1; CDR3: CASSDFGTGNDEQFF
J: TRBJ2-3; V: TRBV24-1; D: TRBD1; CDR3: CATSDSVPGQGSTDTQYF
J: TRBJ2-3; V: TRBV5-1; D: TRBD2; CDR3: CASSSSTSGGYTDTQYF
J: TRBJ1-2; V: TRBV29-1; D: -; CDR3: CSASSRGPDDGYTF
J: TRBJ1-1; V: TRBV7-9; D: -; CDR3: CASSFARTAEAFF
J: TRBJ1-2; V: TRBV19; D: TRBD1; CDR3: CASSIDESGGYGYTF
J: TRBJ2-5; V: TRBV4-1; D: TRBD2; CDR3: CASSQLAGSAQYF
J: TRBJ1-4; V: TRBV5-1; D: TRBD1; CDR3: CASSLGTGDGEKLFF
J: TRBJ1-3; V: TRBV19; D: TRBD1; CDR3: CASSIGRTGESAGNTIYF